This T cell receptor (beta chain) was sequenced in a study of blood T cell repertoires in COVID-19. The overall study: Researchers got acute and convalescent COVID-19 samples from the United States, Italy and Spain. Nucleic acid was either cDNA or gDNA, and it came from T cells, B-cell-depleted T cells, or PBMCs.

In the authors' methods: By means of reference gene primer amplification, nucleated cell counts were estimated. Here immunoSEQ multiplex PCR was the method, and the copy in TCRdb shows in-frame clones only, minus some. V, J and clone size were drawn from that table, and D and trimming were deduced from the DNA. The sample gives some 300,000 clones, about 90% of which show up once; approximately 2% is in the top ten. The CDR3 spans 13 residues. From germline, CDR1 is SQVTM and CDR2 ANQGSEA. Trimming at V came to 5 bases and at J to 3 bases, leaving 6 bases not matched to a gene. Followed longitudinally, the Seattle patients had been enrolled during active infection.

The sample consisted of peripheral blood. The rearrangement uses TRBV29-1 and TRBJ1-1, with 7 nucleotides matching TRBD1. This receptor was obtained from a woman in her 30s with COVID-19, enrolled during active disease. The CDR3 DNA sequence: TGCAGCGTTACAGGGGACGGAGACACTGAAGCTTTCTTT. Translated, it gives CSVTGDGDTEAFF.